The 29 T cell receptor beta chains below were found in one sample sequenced in a study of T cell clonotyping in hematopoietic cell transplantation. Sample time point: recipient sample about 28 days before transplant, after cytoreduction. Sequencing used immunoSEQ multiplex PCR; TCRdb keeps in-frame clones, though not all of them. The profile covers about 18,000 clones, with roughly 82% appearing a single time and approximately 8.4% taken by the ten largest. This specimen was peripheral blood mononuclear cells, taken before stem cell transplant. All receptors come from a middle-aged man with acute myeloid leukemia. Some clones in this sample may be carry-over from other donors' samples.

The gene calls are TRBV9 and TRBJ2-7; 10 bases map to TRBD1. The CDR3 contains 13 residues. The germline CDR1 and CDR2 sequences are SGDLS and YYNGEE. The ends lost 4 bases at V and 6 bases at J; junction bases unmatched: 4. DNA of the CDR3: TGTGCCAGCAGCCTGGGACAGGGGCCCGAGCAGTACTTC. Protein product: CASSLGQGPEQYF.

The rearrangement links TRBV6-7 to TRBJ2-2; 7 nucleotides align to TRBD2. TRBV6-7 is assigned to the ORF class and has an uncertain function. The J segment lost 0 bases and the V segment lost 7 bases, leaving 8 bases of the junction unmatched. The CDR3 is 16 amino acids. The CDR3 protein is CASTPRGDTNTGELFF. In DNA form, the CDR3 reads TGTGCCAGCACCCCCCGGGGGGATACGAACACCGGGGAGCTGTTTTTT.

V is TRBV6-6 and J is TRBJ1-1; tentatively, D is TRBD1 (5 bases). Germline CDR1 MNHNY, CDR2 SVGAGI (reference sequence). Trimming cost V 2 bases and J 6 bases, with 10 bases left between them. The CDR3 runs to 13 residues. CDR3 in amino acids: CASSYAGHAEAFF. The CDR3 coding sequence is TGTGCCAGCAGTTACGCGGGGCACGCTGAAGCTTTCTTT.

This clone was counted once. The rearrangement joins TRBV27 to TRBJ1-6; 7 bases line up with TRBD1. Germline V lookup: CDR1 MNHEY, CDR2 SMNVEV (reference sequence). The CDR3 has 15 amino acids. J was trimmed by 6 bases and V by 5 bases; bases with no gene match: 7. CDR3 sequence reads: CASSRKGAGNSPLHF. The CDR3 DNA is TGTGCCAGCAGTCGAAAGGGGGCTGGTAATTCACCCCTCCACTTT.

The chain links TRBV27 to TRBJ1-4; unclear D gene. The CDR3 is 14 residues long. The germline V and J ends were trimmed by 5 bases and 6 bases, with 13 bases remaining between them. CDR1 and CDR2 from the germline V gene are MNHEY and SMNVEV (reference sequence). CDR3 residues: CASSSVLGDEKLFF. CDR3 bases: TGTGCCAGCAGTAGCGTTCTCGGAGATGAAAAACTGTTTTTT.

This CDR3 is CASLRRLNTEAFF. CDR3 bases: TGTGCCAGTCTGAGGCGCCTGAACACTGAAGCTTTCTTT. The chain carries TRBV6-1 and TRBJ1-1, with unresolved D. This CDR3 contains 13 residues. Trimming pared 9 bases from V and 0 bases from J, leaving 11 bases between. Per germline, CDR1 MNHNS and CDR2 SASEGT.

The rearrangement uses TRBV7-8 and TRBJ2-5; D not resolved. CDR3 size: 14 residues. Trimming left V 0 bases short and J 5 bases short, with 10 bases between. Looked up from germline, CDR1 is SGHVS and CDR2 is FQNEAQ. CDR3 sequence: CASSLAGRTETQYF. For the CDR3, the DNA is TGTGCCAGCAGCTTAGCGGGCAGGACCGAGACCCAGTACTTC. Supplemented by reference TRBV7-8 and TRBJ2-5, the full variable domain reads GAGVSQSPRYKVAKRGQDVALRCDPISGHVSLFWYQQALGQGPEFLTYFQNEAQLDKSGLPSDRFFAERPEGSVSTLKIQRTQQEDSAVYLCASSLAGRTETQYFGPGTRLLVL.

This chain joins TRBV6-5 and TRBJ1-1, with no clear D. Trimming left V 1 base short and J 4 bases short, with 13 bases between. The CDR3 runs to 15 residues. Germline CDR1 MNHEY, CDR2 SVGAGI. CDR3 DNA sequence: TGTGCCAGCAGTTACTGGGCGGGGTACGGCACTGAAGCTTTCTTT. Residues: CASSYWAGYGTEAFF.

V is TRBV2 and J is TRBJ1-5; perhaps TRBD1 as D (6 bases). V was trimmed by 3 bases and J by 9 bases, leaving 18 bases between them. CDR1 and CDR2 (germline): SNHLY, FYNNEI. This CDR3 has 15 amino acids. The CDR3 DNA follows: TGTGCCAGCAGTGAGGGACACTCCACCCCTCGGCCCCAGCATTTT. It encodes CASSEGHSTPRPQHF.

The CDR3 nucleotides read TGTGCCAGCAGCTTGGGCGGAGGGCGCGCATGGAATGAGCAGTTCTTC. The encoded protein is CASSLGGGRAWNEQFF. The chain carries TRBV5-8 and TRBJ2-1, with D possibly TRBD2 on 6 matching bases. The CDR3 runs to 16 residues. V shed 0 bases and J shed 7 bases, with 17 bases lying between them. Germline V CDR1 and CDR2: SGHTS, YDEGEE. The whole variable domain, remainder taken from reference TRBV5-8 and TRBJ2-1, is EAGVTQSPTHLIKTRGQQATLRCSPISGHTSVYWYQQALGLGLQFLLWYDEGEERNRGNFPPRFSGRQFPNYSSELNVNALELEDSALYLCASSLGGGRAWNEQFFGPGTRLTVL.

This clone is a singleton in its sample. V gene TRBV6-5 combines with J gene TRBJ1-2; 8 bases align to TRBD1. Trimming cost V 7 bases and J 6 bases; bases outside gene matches: 10. From germline, CDR1 is MNHEY and CDR2 SVGAGI. The CDR3 spans 14 residues. CDR3 in amino acids: CASTLQGARDGYTF. CDR3 nucleotide sequence: TGTGCCAGCACCCTCCAGGGGGCGCGCGATGGCTACACCTTC.

The rearrangement uses TRBV28 and TRBJ1-5; no reliable D call. V gave up 5 bases and J gave up 9 bases, with 14 bases separating them. The CDR3 totals 13 residues. Germline values: CDR1 MDHEN, CDR2 SYDVKM. The DNA for the CDR3 is TGTGCCAGCAGTCCCCGTTGGGATCGGCCCCAGCATTTT. This codes for CASSPRWDRPQHF.

The chain carries TRBV5-1 and TRBJ2-6; D is uncertain. The CDR3 is 14 residues long. The V gene lost 1 base and the J gene lost 2 bases, with 4 bases spanning the gap. The germline gives CDR1 SGHRS, CDR2 YFSETQ. The CDR3 sequence is CASSLITGANVLTF. CDR3 coding DNA: TGCGCCAGCAGCTTGATAACTGGGGCCAACGTCCTGACTTTC. The whole variable domain, filled in from reference TRBV5-1 and TRBJ2-6, reads KAGVTQTPRYLIKTRGQQVTLSCSPISGHRSVSWYQQTPGQGLQFLFEYFSETQRNKGNFPGRFSGRQFSNSRSEMNVSTLELGDSALYLCASSLITGANVLTFGAGSRLTVL.

The J gene is TRBJ1-2, the V gene TRBV5-1, with a weak D call TRBD1 (5 bases). The CDR3 spans 15 residues. Deletions cut 1 base from V and 0 bases from J, with 10 bases between. Germline V lookup: CDR1 SGHRS, CDR2 YFSETQ. The CDR3 DNA sequence: TGCGCCAGCAGCTTGAAGCAGGGTGCTAACTATGGCTACACCTTC. Amino acids: CASSLKQGANYGYTF.

The chain joins TRBV12-5 to TRBJ1-1, with D unresolved. This CDR3 spans 15 amino acids. Germline CDR1 reads LGHNT; CDR2 reads FRNRAP. Between the trimmed V and J ends, which lost 6 bases and 0 bases, there was a span of 14 bases. The CDR3 region is CASGRRWDLNTEAFF. CDR3 bases: TGTGCTAGTGGCCGCCGTTGGGATTTGAACACTGAAGCTTTCTTT. Together with reference TRBV12-5 and TRBJ1-1, the CDR3 gives the full variable domain: DARVTQTPRHKVTEMGQEVTMRCQPILGHNTVFWYRQTMMQGLELLAYFRNRAPLDDSGMPKDRFSAEMPDATLATLKIQPSEPRDSAVYFCASGRRWDLNTEAFFGQGTRLTVV.

The chain uses TRBV30 and TRBJ1-5; no clear D gene. From germline, CDR1 is GTSNPN and CDR2 SVGIG (reference sequence). V lost 8 bases to trimming and J lost 1 base, with 12 bases between them. The CDR3 consists of 13 residues. The chain's CDR3 is CAADMRSNQPQHF. In DNA, the CDR3 is TGTGCCGCCGACATGAGGAGCAATCAGCCCCAGCATTTT.

This clone was observed a handful of times. The rearrangement uses TRBV30 and TRBJ1-5; 9 bases are a match to TRBD1. CDR1 is GTSNPN, CDR2 SVGIG, per germline (reference sequence). V lost 3 bases to trimming and J lost 5 bases; unmatched junction nucleotides: 11. The CDR3 runs to 16 residues. CDR3 protein: CAWRLTGQGRDQPQHF. CDR3 sequence (DNA): TGTGCCTGGAGACTCACCGGACAGGGGCGCGATCAGCCCCAGCATTTT. The variable domain in full, completed from reference TRBV30 and TRBJ1-5, reads SQTIHQWPATLVQPVGSPLSLECTVEGTSNPNLYWYRQAAGRGLQLLFYSVGIGQISSEVPQNLSASRPQDRQFILSSKKLLLSDSGFYLCAWRLTGQGRDQPQHFGDGTRLSIL.

This sequence joins TRBV16 and TRBJ2-1; no definite D call. The CDR3 totals 13 residues. In germline, CDR1 is KGHSY, CDR2 FQNENV. V gave up 8 bases and J gave up 8 bases, with 16 bases separating them. Here the CDR3 DNA reads TGTGCCAGCTGCCCCAAGGTTGTGGATGAGCAGTTCTTC. As protein: CASCPKVVDEQFF.

V and J are TRBV4-1 and TRBJ1-1; D is unclear. Germline-derived CDR1 and CDR2 are MGHRA and YSYEKL. Trimming took off 0 bases at V and 6 bases at J, with 5 bases between the two ends. This CDR3 region has 12 residues. The CDR3: CASSQDWAEAFF. As DNA, the CDR3 is TGCGCCAGCAGCCAAGACTGGGCTGAAGCTTTCTTT.

This chain uses TRBV30 with TRBJ1-2; D might be TRBD1 (5 bases). The CDR3 runs to 15 residues. Germline V lookup: CDR1 GTSNPN, CDR2 SVGIG (reference sequence). Trimming shortened V by 2 bases and J by 1 base, and 14 bases separated the two germline ends. The CDR3: CAWSTPEGLNYGYTF. The CDR3 DNA is TGTGCCTGGAGTACCCCCGAGGGGCTTAACTATGGCTACACCTTC.

V usage is TRBV4-3 and J usage is TRBJ2-1; 10 bases match TRBD2. CDR3 length: 16 amino acids. V was pared by 4 bases and J by 5 bases, with 8 bases of the junction left unmatched. In germline, CDR1 is LGHNA, CDR2 YSLEER. CDR3 residues: CASSLMTSGSNNEQFF. The CDR3 DNA sequence: TGCGCCAGCAGCCTCATGACTAGCGGGTCCAACAATGAGCAGTTCTTC.

The gene calls are TRBV7-9 and TRBJ2-3; tentatively, D is TRBD2 (5 bases). The V gene's germline CDR1 is SEHNR and CDR2 FQNEAQ (reference sequence). The germline V and J ends were trimmed by 5 bases and 2 bases, with 11 bases remaining between them. The CDR3 spans 14 residues. As DNA, the CDR3 is TGTGCCAGCAGCCCCTCCGGGAACACAGATACGCAGTATTTT. The encoded protein is CASSPSGNTDTQYF.

The J gene is TRBJ2-2, the V gene TRBV11-3; TRBD2 is a possible D gene (5 bases). With 5 bases removed from V and 4 bases from J, the gap between germline ends came to 14 bases. The V gene's germline CDR1 is SGHNT and CDR2 YENEEA. This CDR3 spans 15 amino acids. CDR3 sequence reads: CASSPVRVGTGELFF. DNA of the CDR3: TGTGCCAGCAGCCCAGTGCGGGTGGGCACCGGGGAGCTGTTTTTT. Using reference TRBV11-3 and TRBJ2-2 for the parts outside the CDR3, the full variable domain is EAGVVQSPRYKIIEKKQPVAFWCNPISGHNTLYWYLQNLGQGPELLIRYENEEAVDDSQLPKDRFSAERLKGVDSTLKIQPAELGDSAVYLCASSPVRVGTGELFFGEGSRLTVL.

The gene calls are TRBV28 and TRBJ1-3, with 9 nucleotides matching TRBD1. CDR1 and CDR2 from the germline V gene are MDHEN and SYDVKM. The ends lost 11 bases at V and 3 bases at J; junction bases unmatched: 8. CDR3 size: 14 residues. CDR3 in amino acids: CASSGTGNGNTIYF. CDR3 DNA sequence: TGTGCCTCCTCCGGGACAGGGAATGGAAACACCATATATTTT.

This chain uses TRBV13 with TRBJ1-4; 12 bases line up with TRBD1. With V trimmed by 3 bases and J by 1 base, 9 bases remained unmatched. CDR3 length: 19 amino acids. Germline V gene sequence: CDR1 PRHDT, CDR2 FYEKMQ (reference sequence). CDR3 nucleotide sequence: TGTGCCAGCAGCTTGGGAGGGACAGGGGGCCTGAGAACTAATGAAAAACTGTTTTTT. Amino acids: CASSLGGTGGLRTNEKLFF.

The genes are TRBV5-1 and TRBJ1-1, with D unclear. CDR1 is SGHRS, CDR2 YFSETQ, per germline. This CDR3 has 14 amino acids. The V end lost 1 base, the J end lost 7 bases, and 14 bases lay between the germline ends. The CDR3 bases are TGCGCCAGCAGCTTGCGAAGGGATATCGGTGAAGCTTTCTTT. Amino acid sequence: CASSLRRDIGEAFF. The whole variable domain, filled in from reference TRBV5-1 and TRBJ1-1, reads KAGVTQTPRYLIKTRGQQVTLSCSPISGHRSVSWYQQTPGQGLQFLFEYFSETQRNKGNFPGRFSGRQFSNSRSEMNVSTLELGDSALYLCASSLRRDIGEAFFGQGTRLTVV.

V and J are TRBV19 and TRBJ1-1; D unresolved. Trimming stripped 1 base from V and 5 bases from J, with 11 bases between. The CDR3 runs 14 residues. Germline assignment: CDR1 LNHDA and CDR2 SQIVND (reference sequence). CDR3 DNA: TGTGCCAGTAGTATAGGCTGGGAGTCGACTGAAGCTTTCTTT. Amino acids: CASSIGWESTEAFF. Based on the CDR3 plus reference TRBV19 and TRBJ1-1, the full variable domain is DGGITQSPKYLFRKEGQNVTLSCEQNLNHDAMYWYRQDPGQGLRLIYYSQIVNDFQKGDIAEGYSVSREKKESFPLTVTSAQKNPTAFYLCASSIGWESTEAFFGQGTRLTVV.

The genes are TRBV7-2 and TRBJ2-4; possibly TRBD1 for D (6 bases). The CDR3 length is 16 residues. Germline CDR1 SGHTA, CDR2 FQGNSA. Trimming removed 5 bases at V and 9 bases at J, with 23 bases between. Here the CDR3 DNA reads TGTGCCAGCAGCCCCGATGGCCTGGGCTTAGGGGGCATTCAGTACTTC. Translated: CASSPDGLGLGGIQYF.

The chain carries TRBV7-2 and TRBJ1-1, with 9 bases that match TRBD1. V was clipped by 5 bases and J by 7 bases; unmatched bases: 5. This CDR3 spans 13 amino acids. Germline CDR1 and CDR2: SGHTA and FQGNSA. The CDR3 reads CASSVTGGGEAFF. The DNA of the CDR3 is TGTGCCAGCAGCGTGACAGGGGGGGGTGAAGCTTTCTTT. Full variable domain (remainder filled in from reference TRBV7-2 and TRBJ1-1): GAGVSQSPSNKVTEKGKDVELRCDPISGHTALYWYRQSLGQGLEFLIYFQGNSAPDKSGLPSDRFSAERTGGSVSTLTIQRTQQEDSAVYLCASSVTGGGEAFFGQGTRLTVV.